The rows below give T cell receptor beta chains drawn from one sample of a study of shared T cell receptors in the human thymus. Assay: immunoSEQ multiplex PCR; the TCRdb copy retains only in-frame clones and omits some. Counted here are about 660,000 clones, around 87% occurring once; the ten biggest clones make up 0.0094%. These data were also filed under a second study, of human thymus T cells.

Sequenced: thymocytes. Receptors originate from a boy under two years old with a congenital heart defect. Each CDR3 is given without its conserved first and last residue.

v_gene: TRBV5-6
CDR3aa: ASSLGRYGYT

v_gene: TRBV2
CDR3aa: ASSSVLAKSIQY

v_gene: TRBV27
CDR3aa: ASSLAWTRRLYEQY

v_gene: TRBV10-3
CDR3aa: AISESGTGAYEQY

v_gene: TRBV5-4
CDR3aa: ASSSGQGASVTEAF

v_gene: TRBV4-1
CDR3aa: ASSQDWERWQF

v_gene: TRBV5-5
CDR3aa: ASSSFVQPFKLGYT

v_gene: TRBV4-3
CDR3aa: ASSQVTSSVEQY

v_gene: TRBV28
CDR3aa: ASSPTGSEAF

v_gene: TRBV5-1
CDR3aa: ASSGGQGSNEQY

v_gene: TRBV29-1
CDR3aa: SVEAPRDRGRHYGYT

v_gene: TRBV5-4
CDR3aa: ASNYGEVAGALH

v_gene: TRBV7-2
CDR3aa: ASSLGRTGFAPYQPQH

v_gene: TRBV28
CDR3aa: ASSLGLAVTYEQY

v_gene: TRBV18
CDR3aa: ASSPKFGNQPQH

v_gene: TRBV4-3
CDR3aa: ASSPRLVGQNQPQH

v_gene: TRBV7-2
CDR3aa: ASSLQGASSYEQY

v_gene: TRBV10-1
CDR3aa: ASSVYRGHQPQH

v_gene: TRBV28
CDR3aa: ASSSRLVSDGQF

v_gene: TRBV30
CDR3aa: AWKGGTSQETQY

v_gene: TRBV27
CDR3aa: ASSPLSAGGGHKSQY

v_gene: TRBV19
CDR3aa: ASTSGTSLAQY

v_gene: TRBV19
CDR3aa: ASSPKQSSYNSPLH

v_gene: TRBV19
CDR3aa: ASSMRSREGPWPQH

v_gene: TRBV29-1
CDR3aa: SALQGIGYT

v_gene: TRBV9
CDR3aa: ASSEAGGGETQY

v_gene: TRBV13
CDR3aa: ASSPRGNYGYT

v_gene: TRBV6-1
CDR3aa: ASSEQGGEEWRKLKLYNEQF

v_gene: TRBV9
CDR3aa: ASSETEAYGYT

v_gene: TRBV5-1
CDR3aa: ASSFTGGNTEAF

v_gene: TRBV12-2
CDR3aa: ASRLVAGGDQPQH

v_gene: TRBV7-7
CDR3aa: ASRPSGGENPGELF

v_gene: TRBV10-3
CDR3aa: AISEWTRAGYPGNTIY

v_gene: TRBV6-5
CDR3aa: ASSHRKGFYEQY

v_gene: TRBV11-3
CDR3aa: ASSSGTGGFEQF

v_gene: TRBV13
CDR3aa: ASSLGTGGHTDTQY

v_gene: TRBV11-2
CDR3aa: ASSRTGPNTGELF

v_gene: TRBV14
CDR3aa: ASSPGLYEQY